The 6 T cell receptor beta chains in this list originate from one sample, sequenced in a study of T cell responses to AZD1222 COVID-19 vaccine. Assay: immunoSEQ multiplex PCR; the TCRdb copy retains only in-frame clones and omits some. The sample includes some 150,000 clones, 90% to 95% of them seen just once. Source: peripheral blood, taken on day 0 of AZD1222 vaccination. Receptors originate from an adult in good health.

This clone was recorded once. The V gene is TRBV30, the J gene TRBJ1-2; D is ambiguous. From germline, CDR1 is GTSNPN and CDR2 SVGIG (reference sequence). CDR3 length: 13 amino acids. V lost 1 base to trimming and J lost 3 bases, with 9 bases between them. CDR3 DNA sequence: TGTGCCTGGAGTGGAGGTGTACACTATGGCTACACCTTC. Translation gives CAWSGGVHYGYTF.

The V call is TRBV5-1, the J call TRBJ2-3; a possible D gene is TRBD1 (6 bases). Trimming took 4 bases from V and 5 from J, leaving 20 bases between them. The CDR3 has 16 residues. Germline lookup yields CDR1 SGHRS and CDR2 YFSETQ. In nucleotides, the CDR3 is TGCGCCAGCAGCGCCGTCTGGACAGTTGGGGGAGATACGCAGTATTTT. It translates to CASSAVWTVGGDTQYF.

The V gene is TRBV18, the J gene TRBJ2-1, with 12 nucleotides matching TRBD2. The ends lost 3 bases at V and 9 bases at J; junction bases unmatched: 6. The germline V gene encodes CDR1 KGHSH and CDR2 LQKENI. This CDR3 region has 15 residues. The CDR3 region is CASSPPSGGVSEQFF. CDR3 sequence (DNA): TGTGCCAGCTCACCCCCTAGCGGGGGGGTTAGTGAGCAGTTCTTC.

This chain joins TRBV18 and TRBJ2-7, with 9 nucleotides matching TRBD1. Germline CDR1 and CDR2: KGHSH and LQKENI. This CDR3 is built from 14 residues. With 4 bases clipped from V and 5 bases from J, the junction kept 6 bases outside the gene matches. CDR3: CASSLGTGSNEQYF. The CDR3 nucleotides are TGTGCCAGCTCACTGGGGACAGGGTCCAACGAGCAGTACTTC.

This clone was counted between two and nine times. J is TRBJ1-1 and V is TRBV4-1; maybe TRBD1 (5 bases). The germline CDR1 and CDR2 sequences are MGHRA and YSYEKL. This CDR3 has 14 residues. Trimming pared 1 base from V and 2 bases from J, leaving 8 bases between. CDR3 DNA sequence: TGCGCCAGCAGCCAAGGAAGGGGAAACACTGAAGCTTTCTTT. It encodes CASSQGRGNTEAFF.

V gene TRBV5-1 combines with J gene TRBJ1-4; TRBD1 matches at 7 bases. Per germline, CDR1 SGHRS and CDR2 YFSETQ. There are 14 residues in the CDR3. The ends lost 2 bases at V and 8 bases at J; junction bases unmatched: 6. The CDR3 loop is CASSLQGWDEKLFF. CDR3 coding DNA: TGCGCCAGCAGCTTACAGGGGTGGGACGAAAAACTGTTTTTT.